A single sample is the source of the 16 T cell receptor beta chains below, sequenced in a study of post-analysis software for immune sequencing data. Overall study results and limits: In patients, TRBV5-6, TRBV5-1 and TRBV20-1 belonged to five TRBV segments found more frequently than in controls.

Antigens of these TCRs are unknown. Unique molecular identifiers were carried by the TCR beta cDNA libraries. MiXCR was run by TCRdb on the PCR reads, yielding one entry per CDR3 protein. Of about 430,000 distinct CDR3 sequences detected, approximately 42% appear once; the ten largest clones hold about 7.6%. The sequencing sample was made of blood. The receptors were sampled from a girl aged 2-15 years with multiple sclerosis.

The V call is TRBV7-3, the J call TRBJ2-7, with 7 bases identical to TRBD2. With 5 bases clipped from V and 5 bases from J, the junction kept 9 bases outside the gene matches. CDR1 SGHTA and CDR2 FQGTGA come from the germline V gene. The CDR3 extends over 14 amino acids. CDR3 sequence reads: CASSPYGGGDEQYF. In nucleotides, the CDR3 is TGTGCCAGCAGCCCCTATGGGGGAGGGGACGAGCAGTACTTC.

This clonotype was counted a few times. The V and J genes are TRBV29-1 and TRBJ1-1; 10 bases fit TRBD1. With V trimmed by 3 bases and J by 7 bases, 5 bases remained unmatched. The length of the CDR3 is 13 residues. The V gene's germline CDR1 is SQVTM and CDR2 ANQGSEA. DNA of the CDR3: TGCAGCGTTGAGGGCGGACAGGGGGTTGAAGCTTTCTTT. As protein: CSVEGGQGVEAFF.

The V call is TRBV20-1, the J call TRBJ2-1; TRBD2 is a possible D gene (5 bases). V dropped 5 bases and J dropped 12 bases, with 14 bases sitting between them. This CDR3 spans 11 amino acids. The germline V gene has CDR1 DFQATT and CDR2 SNEGSKA (reference sequence). CDR3 region: CSASDYTGQFF. The CDR3 nucleotides read TGCAGTGCTTCCGACTATACCGGGCAGTTCTTC.

The rearrangement uses TRBV2 and TRBJ2-1; 7 bases match TRBD2. With V trimmed by 6 bases and J by 2 bases, 7 bases remained unmatched. The germline V gene encodes CDR1 SNHLY and CDR2 FYNNEI. CDR3 size: 15 residues. The CDR3 coding sequence is TGTGCCAGCAGACACACTAGCGATCCCTACAATGAGCAGTTCTTC. Encoded protein: CASRHTSDPYNEQFF.

The V gene is TRBV20-1, the J gene TRBJ2-1; 10 nucleotides match TRBD2. CDR3 length: 13 residues. CDR1 and CDR2 (germline): DFQATT, SNEGSKA (reference sequence). V shed 5 bases and J 7 bases; nucleotides not matched to a gene: 5. The CDR3 coding sequence is TGCAGTGCTGGGGGACTAGCGAGAAATGAGCAGTTCTTC. Protein product: CSAGGLARNEQFF.

This chain uses TRBV29-1 with TRBJ1-1; TRBD1 agrees at 10 bases. CDR3 length: 13 amino acids. CDR1 and CDR2 from the germline V gene are SQVTM and ANQGSEA. After removal of 4 bases from V and 5 bases from J, the junction contained 4 bases not matched to a gene. This CDR3 reads CSVGGTGETEAFF. CDR3 sequence (DNA): TGCAGCGTTGGGGGGACAGGGGAAACTGAAGCTTTCTTT. Looking up the rest from reference TRBV29-1 and TRBJ1-1 gives the full variable domain: SAVISQKPSRDICQRGTSLTIQCQVDSQVTMMFWYRQQPGQSLTLIATANQGSEATYESGFVIDKFPISRPNLTFSTLTVSNMSPEDSSIYLCSVGGTGETEAFFGQGTRLTVV.

In its sample, this clonotype was seen a few times. The chain uses TRBV7-2 and TRBJ2-5; 7 nucleotides match TRBD2. Unmatched junction bases numbered 3, after V lost 1 base and J lost 4 bases. This CDR3 comprises 14 residues. Looked up from germline, CDR1 is SGHTA and CDR2 is FQGNSA. The CDR3 nucleotides read TGTGCCAGCAGCTTAGTAAGGGAGGGAGAGACCCAGTACTTC. Amino acid sequence: CASSLVREGETQYF.

The rearrangement joins TRBV20-1 to TRBJ2-7; TRBD2 might be the D (6 bases). In germline, CDR1 is DFQATT, CDR2 SNEGSKA (reference sequence). V dropped 7 bases and J dropped 1 base, with 11 bases sitting between them. The CDR3 is 12 amino acids. CDR3 nucleotide sequence: TGCAGTGTTGGTGGGAGGTCCTACGAGCAGTACTTC. Translation gives CSVGGRSYEQYF.

The chain carries TRBV12-3 or TRBV12-4 and TRBJ2-7, with D unresolved. CDR3 length equals 12 residues. The V gene lost 3 bases and the J gene lost 6 bases, with 9 bases spanning the gap. CDR3 sequence reads: CASSLGISEQYF. In nucleotides, the CDR3 is TGTGCCAGCAGTTTGGGGATTAGCGAGCAGTACTTC.

In this sample, this clonotype turned up a few times. The rearrangement links TRBV4-1 to TRBJ2-5; TRBD2 is a possible D gene (6 bases). Per germline, CDR1 MGHRA and CDR2 YSYEKL. V was clipped by 2 bases and J by 2 bases, with 12 bases between them. The CDR3 covers 15 residues. The CDR3 DNA is TGCGCCAGCAGCCAACCGGGACTGATACAAGAGACCCAGTACTTC. Its translation: CASSQPGLIQETQYF.

This clonotype showed up just a few times. J is TRBJ2-7 and V is TRBV5-1; D unresolved. CDR1 is SGHRS and CDR2 is YFSETQ in the germline V gene. Trimming stripped 0 bases from V and 0 bases from J, with 4 bases between. The CDR3 is made up of 13 amino acids. The CDR3 region has the DNA TGCGCCAGCAGCTTGGCCTTCTCCTACGAGCAGTACTTC. It codes for CASSLAFSYEQYF.

This clonotype has more than one count but fewer than ten. The chain joins TRBV20-1 to TRBJ2-7; no clear D gene. Germline loops: CDR1 DFQATT, CDR2 SNEGSKA (reference sequence). The V gene lost 4 bases and the J gene lost 0 bases, with 16 bases spanning the gap. This CDR3 contains 15 residues. The CDR3 reads CSANDGFLTSYEQYF. As DNA, the CDR3 is TGCAGTGCTAATGACGGCTTTCTAACCTCCTACGAGCAGTACTTC.

Notes on this clonotype: This may be a read error, as it is one base from a much larger clone. The gene calls are TRBV7-9 and TRBJ2-7, with D perhaps TRBD1 (6 bases). V lost 1 base to trimming and J lost 2 bases, with 6 bases between them. Germline V lookup: CDR1 SEHNR, CDR2 FQNEAQ (reference sequence). The CDR3 length is 13 residues. The CDR3 protein is CASSLGDTYEQYF. The CDR3, as DNA: TGTGCCAGCAGCTTAGGGGACACCTACGAGCAGTACTTC.

This chain uses TRBV7-9 with TRBJ2-3; no firm D call. Trimming left V 6 bases short and J 0 bases short, with 10 bases between. Looked up from germline, CDR1 is SEHNR and CDR2 is FQNEAQ (reference sequence). The CDR3 consists of 14 residues. The CDR3 region has the DNA TGTGCCAGCAGTTTGGCCAGGAGCACAGATACGCAGTATTTT. As protein: CASSLARSTDTQYF.

The chain links TRBV5-1 to TRBJ2-3, with 7 bases that match TRBD1. Germline CDR1 and CDR2: SGHRS and YFSETQ. CDR3 length: 17 residues. The ends lost 3 bases at V and 2 bases at J; junction bases unmatched: 12. CDR3 protein: CASSWFGRTGTTDTQYF. DNA of the CDR3: TGCGCCAGCAGCTGGTTCGGCCGGACAGGAACCACAGATACGCAGTATTTT.

V is TRBV28 and J is TRBJ1-1, with a possible D match to TRBD1 (5 bases). The CDR3 totals 13 residues. CDR1 and CDR2 (germline): MDHEN, SYDVKM. V lost 8 bases and J lost 8, with 18 bases in between. The CDR3 region has the DNA TGTGCCAGCCATCTGGACACAACCGCCGAAGCTTTCTTT. As protein: CASHLDTTAEAFF.